The entry below describes one T cell receptor beta chain. Its cognate antigen has yet to be identified. The input lacks base qualities; no much larger clone sits a single base away. The protocol used for the library was PCR. For sequencing, an Illumina HiSeq 2500 was employed. Molecular barcoding was employed in the preparation of TCR libraries, with unique molecular identifiers being used to normalize TCRbeta repertoire quantification. TCRdb reprocessing: public reads trimmed at Q25 with fastp, clones called with MiXCR, in-frame beta chains kept. Identical CDR3 proteins give one entry, which carries the most common genes and DNA. Recorded for this sample are around 670,000 distinct CDR3 sequences; under 15% of them occurred a single time. The ten biggest clones cover 0.65% to 0.9% of the sample. Interpreted using the paper, the treatment or condition label stands for: allogeneic hematopoietic cell transplantation with graft depleted of TCRalphabeta T cells and CD19 B cells. The transplant recipients were children given TCRalphabeta/CD19-depleted allogeneic hematopoietic cell grafts.

The germline V gene provides CDR1 MNHEY and CDR2 SVGAGI. V is shortened by 0 bases, J by 7 bases, and the region joining them spans 7 bases. Measured from the cysteine to the phenylalanine, the CDR3 is 13 residues long. Just the 39-base CDR3 DNA is kept, in frame starting at base 1. The entry originates in a study of T-cell reconstitution after alpha-beta-depleted transplantation in children (dated by TCRdb to between 2015 and 2016). Notes on the research overall: The study quantitatively tracked T-cell immune reconstitution after TCRalphabeta/CD19-depleted allogeneic hematopoietic cell transplantation in children using TCR repertoire profiling.

Results the study describes overall, beyond this receptor: Hyperexpanded clone frequencies declined over subsequent months; after one year, T-cell counts and TCRbeta diversity were mostly attributed to newly produced T cells. The high TCRbeta diversity at day 60 in some patients was ascribed to recipient T cells and intrathymic progenitors that had survived conditioning. The apparently early alphabetaT-cell count recovery about two months after transplant was reportedly dependent on only several hundred rapidly expanded clones derived from non-depleted graft cells.

This receptor was obtained from a girl aged 2 to 9 with congenital amegakaryocytic thrombocytopenia, due to receive a stem cell transplant. The specimen was PBMCs, collected before TCRalphabeta/CD19-depleted stem cell transplant. Rearrangement joined TRBV6-5 to TRBJ2-1; too little of a D gene remains to name it. The DNA is TGTGCCAGCAGTTACTCGCTAGTGAATGAGCAGTTCTTC. Its protein is CASSYSLVNEQFF.